Shown below are 27 T cell receptor beta chains from a single sample sequenced in a study of T cells after yellow fever vaccination. TCRdb re-derived calls from the 5' RACE reads in MiXCR, one entry per CDR3 protein. Among under 200,000 distinct CDR3 sequences listed, 6.5% to 8.5% were seen once. The material was CD4+ T cells sorted from PBMCs, obtained roughly 5 days after the first yellow fever vaccination. All receptors come from a man aged 18 to 30 who received the YFV17D yellow fever vaccine.

Ten or more counts support this clonotype. The chain joins TRBV6-4 to TRBJ2-3; possibly TRBD2 for D (5 bases). Trimming took 5 bases from V and 2 from J, leaving 8 bases between them. Germline CDR1 is MRHNA and CDR2 is SNTAGT. The CDR3 sequence is 13 residues long. CDR3 bases: TGTGCCAGCAGTCCGAGGGCCACAGATACGCAGTATTTT. Translating gives CASSPRATDTQYF.

This clonotype has just a few counts. V usage is TRBV5-4 and J usage is TRBJ2-5; TRBD2 matches at 9 bases. CDR3 length: 14 amino acids. CDR1 SGHNT and CDR2 YYREEE come from the germline V gene (reference sequence). The J segment lost 3 bases and the V segment lost 4 bases, leaving 4 bases of the junction unmatched. The CDR3 nucleotides read TGTGCCAGCAGCACCAGACTAGCGGAAGAGACCCAGTACTTC. Translation: CASSTRLAEETQYF.

This chain joins TRBV5-4 and TRBJ2-6; D possibly corresponds to TRBD1 (5 bases). The germline V gene encodes CDR1 SGHNT and CDR2 YYREEE (reference sequence). The V end lost 0 bases, the J end lost 0 bases, and 7 bases lay between the germline ends. This CDR3 is 16 amino acids long. The CDR3 reads CASSLEGRSGANVLTF. The DNA of the CDR3 is TGTGCCAGCAGCTTGGAGGGGCGCTCTGGGGCCAACGTCCTGACTTTC.

The sample holds many counts of this clonotype. The CDR3 spells CASSLDRDEQYF. CDR3 DNA sequence: TGTGCCAGCAGCTTAGACAGGGACGAGCAGTACTTC. This chain uses TRBV11-3 with TRBJ2-7, with D possibly matching TRBD1 (5 bases). CDR1 and CDR2 (germline): SGHNT, YENEEA. V was shortened by 0 bases and J by 5 bases, with 5 bases between the two germline ends. The CDR3 is 12 residues long. The complete variable domain, with remaining parts taken from reference TRBV11-3 and TRBJ2-7, reads EAGVVQSPRYKIIEKKQPVAFWCNPISGHNTLYWYLQNLGQGPELLIRYENEEAVDDSQLPKDRFSAERLKGVDSTLKIQPAELGDSAVYLCASSLDRDEQYFGPGTRLTVT.

This clonotype was seen at least ten times. This chain joins TRBV28 and TRBJ2-3, with D unresolved. CDR1 MDHEN and CDR2 SYDVKM come from the germline V gene. V was cut by 6 bases and J by 1 base, with 17 bases left in between. The CDR3 sequence is 16 residues long. CDR3 DNA: TGTGCCAGCAGATCTTCGTCCCCCCGCGGCACAGATACGCAGTATTTT. It translates to CASRSSSPRGTDTQYF.

This clonotype has ten or more counts. The chain has TRBV7-9 and TRBJ2-7; 9 nucleotides match TRBD2. Germline V gives CDR1 SEHNR, CDR2 FQNEAQ (reference sequence). The CDR3 is made up of 18 amino acids. The trim removed 5 bases at V and 5 bases at J, leaving 19 bases unmatched. The CDR3 sequence is CASSPTPGRLAVPDEQYF. CDR3 bases: TGTGCCAGCAGCCCCACCCCTGGGAGACTAGCGGTGCCTGACGAGCAGTACTTC.

At least ten counts were recorded for this clonotype. The rearrangement links TRBV11-2 to TRBJ2-5; 13 nucleotides agree with TRBD2. Trimming cost V 5 bases and J 4 bases; bases outside gene matches: 10. The germline CDR1 and CDR2 sequences are SGHAT and FQNNGV. The CDR3 runs to 17 residues. The CDR3 protein is CASSPSLLAGGLETQYF. The CDR3 DNA follows: TGTGCCAGCAGCCCCTCCTTACTAGCGGGGGGGCTAGAGACCCAGTACTTC. Filled out from reference TRBV11-2 and TRBJ2-5, the complete variable domain reads EAGVAQSPRYKIIEKRQSVAFWCNPISGHATLYWYQQILGQGPKLLIQFQNNGVVDDSQLPKDRFSAERLKGVDSTLKIQPAKLEDSAVYLCASSPSLLAGGLETQYFGPGTRLLVL.

In this sample, this clonotype turned up a few times. The chain recombines TRBV2 with TRBJ1-1, with a weak D call TRBD1 (5 bases). Germline CDR1 SNHLY, CDR2 FYNNEI. The CDR3 extends over 11 amino acids. V was shortened by 5 bases and J by 7 bases, with 8 bases between the two germline ends. CDR3 sequence reads: CASSYDSEAFF. The DNA of the CDR3 is TGTGCCAGCAGTTACGACAGTGAAGCTTTCTTT.

This clonotype was found many times. The rearrangement joins TRBV6-5 to TRBJ1-5; no clear D. Trimming removed 3 bases at V and 11 bases at J, with 20 bases between. The germline V gene has CDR1 MNHEY and CDR2 SVGAGI. The CDR3 consists of 15 residues. The CDR3 loop is CASSYGLGPQEAQHF. CDR3 DNA sequence: TGTGCCAGCAGTTATGGTCTGGGCCCTCAGGAAGCCCAGCATTTT.

This clonotype was detected only a few times. The V and J genes are TRBV11-1 and TRBJ2-6; perhaps TRBD1 as D (6 bases). Germline loops: CDR1 SGHAT, CDR2 FQDESV (reference sequence). The CDR3 runs to 17 residues. V dropped 5 bases and J dropped 0 bases, with 14 bases sitting between them. This CDR3 is CASSPRGSLSGANVLTF. The CDR3 DNA follows: TGTGCCAGCAGCCCCAGGGGATCCCTCTCTGGGGCCAACGTCCTGACTTTC.

The J gene is TRBJ1-1, the V gene TRBV7-2; 9 bases agree with TRBD1. After removal of 4 bases from V and 6 bases from J, the junction contained 3 bases not matched to a gene. Looked up from germline, CDR1 is SGHTA and CDR2 is FQGNSA. CDR3 length: 13 amino acids. The CDR3 protein is CASSSDRGAEAFF. For the CDR3, the DNA is TGTGCCAGCAGCTCAGACAGGGGGGCTGAAGCTTTCTTT. The full variable domain, its missing parts supplied by reference TRBV7-2 and TRBJ1-1, is GAGVSQSPSNKVTEKGKDVELRCDPISGHTALYWYRQSLGQGLEFLIYFQGNSAPDKSGLPSDRFSAERTGGSVSTLTIQRTQQEDSAVYLCASSSDRGAEAFFGQGTRLTVV.

This clonotype was picked up many times. This sequence joins TRBV7-9 and TRBJ1-4; D may be TRBD1 (5 bases). V lost 2 bases to trimming and J lost 3 bases, with 19 bases between them. CDR1 SEHNR and CDR2 FQNEAQ come from the germline V gene (reference sequence). The CDR3 contains 18 residues. DNA of the CDR3: TGTGCCAGCAGCTTATTGAGAGGGACCGGGCGCCCTAATGAAAAACTGTTTTTT. It encodes CASSLLRGTGRPNEKLFF.

This clonotype was counted at least ten times. The chain recombines TRBV5-1 with TRBJ2-7; possible D gene TRBD1, 6 bases. Germline values: CDR1 SGHRS, CDR2 YFSETQ. CDR3 length: 13 residues. V was pared by 4 bases and J by 7 bases, with 15 bases between. The CDR3 DNA reads as TGCGCCAGCAGCATCGATCAAACAGGGGAGCAGTACTTC. It codes for CASSIDQTGEQYF.

The table lists this clonotype with many counts. The genes are TRBV20-1 and TRBJ2-7; the match to TRBD2 covers 7 bases. The CDR3 is 15 residues long. Trimming cost V 1 base and J 4 bases; bases outside gene matches: 10. Germline values: CDR1 DFQATT, CDR2 SNEGSKA (reference sequence). CDR3: CSARAGGSGIYEQYV. CDR3 nucleotides: TGCAGTGCTAGAGCGGGAGGCTCCGGGATTTACGAGCAGTACGTC.

This clonotype was seen ten or more times. The chain links TRBV11-3 to TRBJ2-1, with D uncertain. The CDR3 totals 12 residues. Germline V CDR1 and CDR2: SGHNT, YENEEA. V was pared by 9 bases and J by 10 bases, with 16 bases between. This CDR3 reads CARTRGQHEQFF. CDR3 coding DNA: TGTGCCAGGACTCGAGGTCAGCACGAGCAGTTCTTC.

At least ten counts were recorded for this clonotype. The chain combines TRBV29-1 with TRBJ2-3; D remains unclear. The CDR3 totals 11 residues. Trimming took off 3 bases at V and 4 bases at J, with 5 bases between the two ends. CDR1 and CDR2 from the germline V gene are SQVTM and ANQGSEA. As DNA, the CDR3 is TGCAGCGTTGACAGGTCAGATACGCAGTATTTT. Translation gives CSVDRSDTQYF.

Regarding this clonotype: A much larger clone lies one base from this, so it may be a read error. The chain carries TRBV10-3 and TRBJ2-2; D is perhaps TRBD1 or TRBD2 (6 bases each). The CDR3 has 15 amino acids. The germline V gene encodes CDR1 ENHRY and CDR2 SYGVKD. CDR3 DNA sequence: TGTGACATCAGTTCCCAGGGGAGGAGCACCGGGGAGCTGTTTTTT. Translation: CDISSQGRSTGELFF.

This clonotype occurred a few times. The chain links TRBV6-1 to TRBJ1-1; D gene unclear. The CDR3 sequence is 12 residues long. V dropped 6 bases and J dropped 1 base, with 6 bases sitting between them. Germline lookup yields CDR1 MNHNS and CDR2 SASEGT. For the CDR3, the DNA is TGTGCCAGCAGAATGGGGAACACTGAAGCTTTCTTT. It specifies CASRMGNTEAFF.

This clonotype was observed many times. The chain employs TRBV15 and TRBJ2-3; a weak D match, TRBD2 (6 bases). The CDR3 is made up of 16 amino acids. Trimming cost V 0 bases and J 7 bases, with 17 bases left between them. Germline V lookup: CDR1 LNHNV, CDR2 YYDKDF (reference sequence). CDR3 residues: CATSRDGGTGSNTQYF. The CDR3 DNA sequence: TGTGCCACCAGCAGAGATGGTGGGACTGGATCCAATACGCAGTATTTT.

Ten or more counts support this clonotype. The V gene is TRBV7-8, the J gene TRBJ2-6; D is unresolved. The CDR3 totals 17 residues. CDR1 SGHVS and CDR2 FQNEAQ come from the germline V gene. V lost 2 bases and J 0 bases, leaving 11 bases between the germline ends. The CDR3 loop reads CASSLPRRYSGANVLTF. The CDR3 DNA follows: TGTGCCAGCAGCTTACCCCGACGGTACTCTGGGGCCAACGTCCTGACTTTC.

The CDR3 here is CASSYSSRGPGGSQETQYF. The CDR3 nucleotides read TGTGCCAGCAGTTACTCGAGTCGGGGGCCGGGGGGATCCCAAGAGACCCAGTACTTC. The chain employs TRBV6-2 or TRBV6-3 and TRBJ2-5, with D maybe TRBD2 (7 bases). Per germline, CDR1 MNHEY and CDR2 SVGEGT. Trimming took 0 bases from V and 1 from J, leaving 21 bases between them. The CDR3 consists of 19 residues.

V is TRBV4-2 and J is TRBJ1-6; perhaps TRBD1 as D (6 bases). The CDR3 contains 17 residues. The germline V gene has CDR1 LGHNA and CDR2 YNFKEQ. Trimming took 0 bases from V and 8 from J, leaving 17 bases between them. Here the CDR3 reads CASSQDGGGVGDSPLHF. The CDR3 coding sequence is TGTGCCAGCAGCCAAGATGGGGGCGGGGTGGGAGATTCACCCCTCCACTTT.

In DNA, the CDR3 is TGTGCCAGCAGCTTAGAGTGGGGACAGGGCGACGGGGAGACCCAGTACTTC. Protein sequence: CASSLEWGQGDGETQYF. The genes are TRBV7-6 and TRBJ2-5, with 9 bases fitting TRBD1. V gave up 1 base and J gave up 5 bases; unmatched junction bases: 11. The CDR3 has 17 residues. CDR1 and CDR2 (germline): SGHVS, FNYEAQ.

The table lists this clonotype with many counts. The chain couples TRBV18 to TRBJ1-1; the D is unclear. With 3 bases removed from V and 1 base from J, the gap between germline ends came to 12 bases. The CDR3 contains 15 residues. Germline assignment: CDR1 KGHSH and CDR2 LQKENI. CDR3 coding DNA: TGTGCCAGCTCACCGCAAGGACCCAAGAACACTGAAGCTTTCTTT. It encodes CASSPQGPKNTEAFF.

This clonotype has ten or more counts. V is TRBV10-3 and J is TRBJ1-5, with a possible D match to TRBD1 (6 bases). This CDR3 contains 16 residues. The germline V gene encodes CDR1 ENHRY and CDR2 SYGVKD. V was shortened by 2 bases and J by 0 bases, with 11 bases between the two germline ends. CDR3 sequence reads: CAISEQGWNSNQPQHF. The CDR3 DNA sequence: TGTGCCATCAGTGAGCAGGGGTGGAATAGCAATCAGCCCCAGCATTTT.

The J gene is TRBJ2-7, the V gene TRBV6-5; D is unclear. Germline V lookup: CDR1 MNHEY, CDR2 SVGAGI. The CDR3 is made up of 14 amino acids. Trimming took 0 bases from V and 2 from J, leaving 8 bases between them. This CDR3 reads CASSYSRLAYEQYF. CDR3 sequence (DNA): TGTGCCAGCAGTTACTCTCGCCTCGCCTACGAGCAGTACTTC.

The table lists this clonotype with many counts. This chain joins TRBV10-3 and TRBJ2-6; a possible D gene is TRBD2 (5 bases). Trimming removed 2 bases at V and 0 bases at J, with 8 bases between. Looked up from germline, CDR1 is ENHRY and CDR2 is SYGVKD. CDR3 length equals 16 residues. The DNA of the CDR3 is TGTGCCATCAGTGAGCCACGGGACTCTGGGGCCAACGTCCTGACTTTC. Translating gives CAISEPRDSGANVLTF.